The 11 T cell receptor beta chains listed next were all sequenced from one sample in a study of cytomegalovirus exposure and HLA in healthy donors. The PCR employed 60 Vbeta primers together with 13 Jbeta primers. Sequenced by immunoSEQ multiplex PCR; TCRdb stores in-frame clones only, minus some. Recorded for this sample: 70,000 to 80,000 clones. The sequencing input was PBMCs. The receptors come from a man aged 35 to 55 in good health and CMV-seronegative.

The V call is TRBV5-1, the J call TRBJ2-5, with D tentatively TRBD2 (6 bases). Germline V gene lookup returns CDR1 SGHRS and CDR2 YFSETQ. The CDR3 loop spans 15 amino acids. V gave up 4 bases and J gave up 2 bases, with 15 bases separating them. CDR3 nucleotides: TGCGCCAGCAGCCCTGCCGGGACTGGGCAAGAGACCCAGTACTTC. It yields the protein CASSPAGTGQETQYF.

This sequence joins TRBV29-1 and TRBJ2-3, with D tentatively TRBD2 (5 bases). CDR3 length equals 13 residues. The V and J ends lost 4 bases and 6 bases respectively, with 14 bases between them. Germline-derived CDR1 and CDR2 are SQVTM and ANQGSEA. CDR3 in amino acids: CSVASARGDTQYF. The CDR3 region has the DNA TGCAGCGTTGCGTCGGCCCGCGGGGATACGCAGTATTTT.

The CDR3 loop reads CAWTATSTDTQYF. CDR3 nucleotides: TGTGCCTGGACAGCGACTAGCACAGATACGCAGTATTTT. The J gene is TRBJ2-3, the V gene TRBV30; D uncertain. Germline lookup yields CDR1 GTSNPN and CDR2 SVGIG (reference sequence). The V end lost 4 bases, the J end lost 0 bases, and 8 bases lay between the germline ends. The CDR3 has 13 amino acids.

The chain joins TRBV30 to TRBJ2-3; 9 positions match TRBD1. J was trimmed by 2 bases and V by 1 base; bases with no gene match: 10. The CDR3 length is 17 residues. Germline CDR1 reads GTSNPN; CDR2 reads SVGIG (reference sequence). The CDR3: CAWSESDRGGHTDTQYF. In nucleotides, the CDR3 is TGTGCCTGGAGTGAATCTGACAGGGGGGGCCACACAGATACGCAGTATTTT. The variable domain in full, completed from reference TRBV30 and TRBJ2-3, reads SQTIHQWPATLVQPVGSPLSLECTVEGTSNPNLYWYRQAAGRGLQLLFYSVGIGQISSEVPQNLSASRPQDRQFILSSKKLLLSDSGFYLCAWSESDRGGHTDTQYFGPGTRLTVL.

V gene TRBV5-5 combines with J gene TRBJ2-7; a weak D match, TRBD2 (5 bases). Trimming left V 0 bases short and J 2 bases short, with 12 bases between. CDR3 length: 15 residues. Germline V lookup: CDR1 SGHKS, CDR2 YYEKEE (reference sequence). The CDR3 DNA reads TGTGCCAGCAGCTTGGGAGGGAAGGAGCCCTACGAGCAGTACTTC. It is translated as CASSLGGKEPYEQYF.

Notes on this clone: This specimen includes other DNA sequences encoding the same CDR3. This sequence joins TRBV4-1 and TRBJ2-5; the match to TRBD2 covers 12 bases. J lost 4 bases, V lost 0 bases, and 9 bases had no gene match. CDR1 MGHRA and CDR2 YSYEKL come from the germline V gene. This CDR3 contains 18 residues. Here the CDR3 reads CASSQDGSSGGARETQYF. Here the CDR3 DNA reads TGCGCCAGCAGCCAAGACGGGTCTAGCGGGGGGGCCAGAGAGACCCAGTACTTC.

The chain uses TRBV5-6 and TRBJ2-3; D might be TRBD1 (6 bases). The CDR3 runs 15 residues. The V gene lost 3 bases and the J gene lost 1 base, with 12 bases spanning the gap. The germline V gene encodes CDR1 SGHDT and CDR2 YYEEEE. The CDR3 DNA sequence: TGTGCCAGCAGCTCAACAGGGTGGGGCACAGATACGCAGTATTTT. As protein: CASSSTGWGTDTQYF.

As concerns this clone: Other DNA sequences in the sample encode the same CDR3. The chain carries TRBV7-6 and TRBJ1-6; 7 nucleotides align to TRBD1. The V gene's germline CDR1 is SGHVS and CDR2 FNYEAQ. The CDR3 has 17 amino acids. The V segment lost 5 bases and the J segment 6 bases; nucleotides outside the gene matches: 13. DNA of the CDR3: TGTGCCAGCAGCCCGCGACCCAGGGGGGATGCTAATTCACCCCTCCACTTT. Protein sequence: CASSPRPRGDANSPLHF. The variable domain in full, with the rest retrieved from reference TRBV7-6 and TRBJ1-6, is GAGVSQSPRYKVTKRGQDVALRCDPISGHVSLYWYRQALGQGPEFLTYFNYEAQQDKSGLPNDRFSAERPEGSISTLTIQRTEQRDSAMYRCASSPRPRGDANSPLHFGNGTRLTVT.

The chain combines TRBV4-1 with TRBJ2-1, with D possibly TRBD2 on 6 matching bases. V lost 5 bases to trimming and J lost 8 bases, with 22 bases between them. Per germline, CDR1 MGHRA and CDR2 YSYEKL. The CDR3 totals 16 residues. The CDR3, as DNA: TGCGCCAGCAGCAAACTGAGCGGGCTAACACAGCATGAGCAGTTCTTC. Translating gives CASSKLSGLTQHEQFF.

Here the CDR3 reads CASSRGQGAPTTNQPQHF. CDR3 in DNA: TGTGCCAGCAGCCGGGGACAGGGGGCCCCTACTACCAATCAGCCCCAGCATTTT. The V call is TRBV4-2, the J call TRBJ1-5, with TRBD1 matching 12 bases. The CDR3 runs to 18 residues. With V trimmed by 4 bases and J by 3 bases, 10 bases remained unmatched. Germline CDR1 LGHNA, CDR2 YNFKEQ.

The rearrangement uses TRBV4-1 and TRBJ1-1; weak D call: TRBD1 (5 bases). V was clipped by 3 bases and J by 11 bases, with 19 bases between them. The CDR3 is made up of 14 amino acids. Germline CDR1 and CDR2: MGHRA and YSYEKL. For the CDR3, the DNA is TGCGCCAGCAGCCAGGACGGGAGGGTAGAGGGGGCTTTCTTT. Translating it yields CASSQDGRVEGAFF.